Following are 27 T cell receptor beta chains from one sample sequenced in a study of T cells in women clearing cervical HPV infection (dated by TCRdb to the late 2010s). The library was produced with the immunoSEQ multiplex PCR assay. The clones in this table, taken by TCRdb from immuneACCESS, are in-frame only. Not every clone is retained; where verified, under half of the shortfall comes from an unresolved V gene, and the cause of the rest is unknown. The table of this sample itemizes 30,000 to 40,000 clones. The ten largest clones represent roughly 7.2% of the sample. Specimen: blood buffy coat. Every receptor here comes from a woman aged 18 to 75 with a cervical HPV16 infection that either progressed to CIN3+ or cleared (not recorded which).

A remark on this clone: With the read ending 3 residues before the CDR3 end, the germline J gene is used to fill in that end. The chain combines TRBV20-1 with TRBJ2-3, with D perhaps TRBD2 (6 bases). V lost 6 bases and J 1 base, leaving 8 bases between the germline ends. The germline V gene has CDR1 DFQATT and CDR2 SNEGSKA (reference sequence). This CDR3 is 12 amino acids long. CDR3 residues: CSAGGGTDTQYF. The CDR3 bases that were read are TGCAGTGCAGGCGGGGGCACAGATACG.

About this clone itself: The missing CDR3 end, 3 residues past where the read stops, is filled in from the germline J gene. The V gene is TRBV19, the J gene TRBJ2-2; D possibly corresponds to TRBD1 (5 bases). Trimming pared 7 bases from V and 4 bases from J, leaving 13 bases between. The CDR3 covers 14 residues. CDR1 and CDR2 from the germline V gene are LNHDA and SQIVND (reference sequence). The CDR3 sequence: CASTLGVGTGELFF. The CDR3 DNA, read in part, is TGTGCCAGTACTTTAGGGGTCGGCACCGGGGAG.

Regarding this clone: From the germline J gene comes the end of the CDR3, since the read stops 3 residues before it. This rearrangement joins TRBV29-1 to TRBJ1-1, with D maybe TRBD1 (5 bases). This CDR3 region has 10 residues. Germline values: CDR1 SQVTM, CDR2 ANQGSEA. CDR3 region: CSTQTGEAFF. Incomplete CDR3 DNA: TGCAGCACACAAACAGGAGAA.

A remark on this clone: The read ends 3 residues early relative to the CDR3; the germline J gene fills the gap. V is TRBV28 and J is TRBJ1-4, with 7 bases matching TRBD1. Germline V gives CDR1 MDHEN, CDR2 SYDVKM. J lost 4 bases, V lost 2 bases, and 4 bases had no gene match. The CDR3 has 15 residues. The CDR3 DNA, read in part, is TGTGCCAGCAGTTTAACAGGACAGGTTAATGAAAAA. Residues: CASSLTGQVNEK. From start to end, the CDR3 is CASSLTGQVNEKLFF.

As concerns this clone: The DNA ends 3 residues before the CDR3 does, and the rest of the CDR3 is filled in from the germline J gene. The chain uses TRBV30 and TRBJ1-5, with D unclear. V was clipped by 0 bases and J by 5 bases, with 5 bases between them. From germline, CDR1 is GTSNPN and CDR2 SVGIG (reference sequence). The CDR3 length is 12 residues. The sequenced CDR3 bases are TGTGCCTGGAGTGTACAACATCAGCCC. Translating it yields CAWSVQHQP. The CDR3, in full, reads CAWSVQHQPQHF.

Turning to this clone: The read ends 3 residues shy of where the CDR3 ends; the end is completed using the germline J gene. This chain uses TRBV7-8 with TRBJ2-1; 8 nucleotides match TRBD1. CDR1 and CDR2 from the germline V gene are SGHVS and FQNEAQ. CDR3 size: 16 residues. V shed 0 bases, J shed 6 bases, and the junction held 7 bases outside the gene matches. The sequenced CDR3 bases are TGTGCCAGCAGCTTAGCGGCGCAGGGGGCGCGCAATGAG. Translated: CASSLAAQGARNE. The whole CDR3 sequence is CASSLAAQGARNEQFF.

Remarks on this clone: The read terminates 3 residues ahead of where the CDR3 ends, so the germline J gene completes it. The gene calls are TRBV20-1 and TRBJ2-5, with 8 bases identical to TRBD2. Per germline, CDR1 DFQATT and CDR2 SNEGSKA (reference sequence). The CDR3 extends over 13 amino acids. V was pared by 5 bases and J by 3 bases, with 5 bases of the junction left unmatched. The CDR3 sequence: CSAPLSGEETQYF. Incomplete CDR3 DNA: TGCAGTGCTCCCCTTAGCGGGGAAGAGACC.

To note about this clone: The CDR3 end falls 3 residues outside the read, so it is completed with the germline J gene. The V and J genes are TRBV19 and TRBJ2-3; D possibly corresponds to TRBD1 (5 bases). The CDR3 totals 13 residues. Germline-derived CDR1 and CDR2 are LNHDA and SQIVND (reference sequence). CDR3 amino acids: CASAQGWNQPQYF. Partial CDR3 DNA: TGTGCCAGTGCGCAGGGATGGAATCAGCCG.

Points on this clone: The read is 3 residues too short to cover the CDR3 end, so that end is filled in from the germline J gene. This rearrangement joins TRBV5-1 to TRBJ1-4; 8 nucleotides align to TRBD1. The germline V gene encodes CDR1 SGHRS and CDR2 YFSETQ. This CDR3 contains 14 residues. CDR3 sequence: CASGPGQVNSPLFF. The part of the CDR3 DNA that was read is TGCGCCAGCGGCCCGGGACAGGTTAATTCACCA.

A note on this clone: Sequencing ends 3 residues short of the CDR3 end; the germline J gene provides the rest. The chain joins TRBV6-2 or TRBV6-3 to TRBJ2-1; D not certain. The CDR3 covers 14 residues. V lost 8 bases to trimming and J lost 4 bases, with 15 bases between them. CDR1 is MNHEY and CDR2 is SVGEGT in the germline V gene. CDR3 sequence reads: CASSPYSLYNEQFF. The sequenced CDR3 bases are TGTGCCAGCTCTCCCTATTCCCTTTACAATGAG.

Comment on this clone: The CDR3 end lies 3 residues beyond the end of the read and is filled in from the germline J gene. The rearrangement links TRBV7-2 to TRBJ1-1; 8 bases map to TRBD1. The CDR3 loop spans 14 amino acids. Trimming cost V 7 bases and J 4 bases; bases outside gene matches: 8. Germline CDR1 and CDR2: SGHTA and FQGNSA. The part of the CDR3 DNA that was read is TGTGCCAGCAAGACAGGGGCTCTGAGCACTGAA. It specifies CASKTGALSTE. The entire CDR3 reads CASKTGALSTEAFF.

Note on this clone: The CDR3 extends 3 residues past the end of the read, so its final part is completed from the germline J gene. The chain combines TRBV20-1 with TRBJ1-2; TRBD1 aligns across 8 bases. Germline-derived CDR1 and CDR2 are DFQATT and SNEGSKA (reference sequence). The CDR3 consists of 12 residues. V gave up 6 bases and J gave up 4 bases; unmatched junction bases: 4. CDR3 in amino acids: CSATDRGYGYTF. CDR3 DNA (partial): TGCAGTGCCACAGACAGGGGCTATGGC.

Concerning this clone: With the read ending 3 residues before the CDR3 end, the germline J gene is used to fill in that end. V is TRBV6-1 and J is TRBJ2-3; D gene unclear. Looked up from germline, CDR1 is MNHNS and CDR2 is SASEGT. The CDR3 is made up of 16 amino acids. Trimming took 0 bases from V and 3 from J, leaving 13 bases between them. This CDR3 is CASSEAIPPRTDTQYF. The CDR3 bases that were read are TGTGCCAGCAGTGAAGCTATTCCCCCAAGGACAGATACG.

With regard to this clone: The CDR3 end lies 3 residues beyond the end of the read and is filled in from the germline J gene. The chain uses TRBV6-2 or TRBV6-3 and TRBJ1-6; TRBD1 matches 7 bases. The CDR3 loop spans 14 amino acids. Germline V gives CDR1 MNHEY, CDR2 SVGEGT. Trimming removed 6 bases from V and 5 bases from J; junction bases left unmatched: 4. The CDR3 loop is CASRTGTDNSPLHF. The part of the CDR3 DNA that was read is TGTGCCAGCAGGACCGGGACAGATAATTCACCC.

About this clone: The CDR3 end lies 3 residues beyond the end of the read and is filled in from the germline J gene. V gene TRBV30 combines with J gene TRBJ1-4, with D possibly being TRBD1 (5 bases). In germline, CDR1 is GTSNPN, CDR2 SVGIG (reference sequence). Trimming cost V 5 bases and J 8 bases, with 21 bases left between them. This CDR3 is built from 15 residues. CDR3: CAWGAGQGDTEKLFF. The CDR3 bases that were read are TGTGCCTGGGGGGCCGGACAAGGGGATACAGAAAAA.

On this clone: The CDR3 extends 3 residues past the end of the read, so its final part is completed from the germline J gene. The chain is built from TRBV20-1 and TRBJ2-3, with 9 bases matching TRBD2. Germline CDR1 DFQATT, CDR2 SNEGSKA (reference sequence). The CDR3 runs to 15 residues. The sequenced part of the CDR3 DNA is TGCAGTGCTAGGACGGCGGGGGGGTACCAAGAGACG. Translation gives CSARTAGGYQET. The full-length CDR3 reads as CSARTAGGYQETQYF.

Worth noting for this clone: The observed sequence ends 3 residues before the CDR3 terminus, with the missing tail filled in from the germline J gene. The genes are TRBV5-1 and TRBJ2-6; D is uncertain. Deletions cut 2 bases from V and 2 bases from J, with 8 bases between. The CDR3 sequence is 15 residues long. Germline V CDR1 and CDR2: SGHRS, YFSETQ. CDR3 bases read: TGCGCCAGCAGCTTTGGTACGGCTGGGGCCAACGTC. Encoded protein: CASSFGTAGANV. The whole CDR3 is CASSFGTAGANVLTF.

Worth noting for this clone: The germline gene is not matched at one end of the junction; a read error may be the cause. Read data end 3 residues before the CDR3 end; the end is taken from the germline J gene. The rearrangement joins TRBV7-7 to TRBJ2-1, with 8 bases that match TRBD1. The germline CDR1 and CDR2 sequences are SSHAT and FNYEAQ (reference sequence). This CDR3 is built from 15 residues. The part of the CDR3 DNA that was read is TGTGCTAGCAGCTCAGGGACAGGCCAAAGTCCTGAG. It codes for CASSSGTGQSPE. The full CDR3 protein is CASSSGTGQSPEQFF. The whole variable domain, remainder taken from reference TRBV7-7 and TRBJ2-1, is GAGVSQSPRYKVTKRGQDVTLRCDPISSHATLYWYQQALGQGPEFLTYFNYEAQPDKSGLPSDRFSAERPEGSISTLTIQRTEQRDSAMYRCASSSGTGQSPEQFFGPGTRLTVL.

CDR3 bases read: TGCAGTGCTGAGGACAGGGTCAACTCCTACGAG. Translation gives CSAEDRVNSYE. The CDR3, in full, reads CSAEDRVNSYEQYF. The chain uses TRBV20-1 and TRBJ2-7; 8 bases are shared with TRBD1. The read is 3 residues too short to cover the CDR3 end, so that end is filled in from the germline J gene. Germline trimming cut 5 bases from V and 0 bases from J; bases unmatched to any gene: 6. The germline V gene encodes CDR1 DFQATT and CDR2 SNEGSKA (reference sequence). The CDR3 runs 14 residues.

Worth noting for this clone: The read halts 3 residues ahead of the CDR3 end, with the missing end drawn from the germline J gene. The J gene is TRBJ2-7, the V gene TRBV2; D uncertain. CDR3 size: 14 residues. Trimming took off 5 bases at V and 0 bases at J, with 11 bases between the two ends. From germline, CDR1 is SNHLY and CDR2 FYNNEI. CDR3 sequence reads: CASSQIRSSYEQYF. The CDR3 bases that were read are TGTGCCAGCAGTCAAATCAGAAGCTCCTACGAG.

On this clone: The observed sequence ends 3 residues before the CDR3 terminus, with the missing tail filled in from the germline J gene. The gene calls are TRBV20-1 and TRBJ2-3; weak D call: TRBD1 (5 bases). Trimming left V 2 bases short and J 6 bases short, with 15 bases between. This CDR3 is 14 amino acids long. Looked up from germline, CDR1 is DFQATT and CDR2 is SNEGSKA (reference sequence). The CDR3 DNA, read in part, is TGCAGTGCTAGATTCCAGGACAAGTCGGATACG. As protein: CSARFQDKSDT. The CDR3 in its entirety is CSARFQDKSDTQYF.

As regards this clone: The CDR3 extends 3 residues past the end of the read, so its final part is completed from the germline J gene. This chain joins TRBV18 and TRBJ1-2; 12 bases agree with TRBD1. The germline CDR1 and CDR2 sequences are KGHSH and LQKENI. The CDR3 contains 16 residues. The CDR3 sequence: CASSPPGTGGIGDYTF. The covered CDR3 bases are TGTGCCAGCTCACCGCCGGGGACAGGGGGCATCGGCGAC. The full variable domain, completed using reference TRBV18 and TRBJ1-2, is NAGVMQNPRHLVRRRGQEARLRCSPMKGHSHVYWYRQLPEEGLKFMVYLQKENIIDESGMPKERFSAEFPKEGPSILRIQQVVRGDSAAYFCASSPPGTGGIGDYTFGSGTRLTVV.

On this clone itself: The CDR3 is cut off 3 residues early in the read; its end comes from the germline J gene. V gene TRBV5-1 combines with J gene TRBJ1-5; D gene uncertain. V was pared by 0 bases and J by 6 bases, with 7 bases between. The CDR3 has 13 residues. Germline values: CDR1 SGHRS, CDR2 YFSETQ. The CDR3 DNA, read in part, is TGCGCCAGCAGCTTGGGAGTCAGTCAGCCC. Amino acid sequence: CASSLGVSQP. The full CDR3 reads CASSLGVSQPQHF.

On this clone itself: The read ends 3 residues early relative to the CDR3; the germline J gene fills the gap. The genes are TRBV11-2 and TRBJ1-1, with D tentatively TRBD1 (5 bases). Deletions cut 8 bases from V and 5 bases from J, with 12 bases between. The CDR3 is made up of 12 amino acids. Germline-derived CDR1 and CDR2 are SGHAT and FQNNGV. CDR3 protein: CASLERGTEAFF. Incomplete CDR3 DNA: TGTGCCAGCCTCGAGCGGGGGACTGAA.

Concerning this clone: The CDR3 end falls 3 residues outside the read, so it is completed with the germline J gene. The chain joins TRBV7-9 to TRBJ2-2; D may be TRBD1 or TRBD2 (5 bases each). The CDR3 has 15 amino acids. The germline gives CDR1 SEHNR, CDR2 FQNEAQ (reference sequence). The ends were cut back, 10 bases at V and 1 base at J, with 16 bases in the middle. This CDR3 is CAIPEGLRNTGELFF. CDR3 DNA (partial): TGTGCCATCCCCGAGGGGCTGCGGAACACCGGGGAG. The full variable domain, with the rest looked up from reference TRBV7-9 and TRBJ2-2, is DTGVSQNPRHKITKRGQNVTFRCDPISEHNRLYWYRQTLGQGPEFLTYFQNEAQLEKSRLLSDRFSAERPKGSFSTLEIQRTEQGDSAMYLCAIPEGLRNTGELFFGEGSRLTVL.

Comment on this clone: Read coverage stops 3 residues before the CDR3 terminus; the germline J gene supplies the remainder. The chain joins TRBV19 to TRBJ1-1; D perhaps matches TRBD1 (5 bases). This CDR3 is built from 15 residues. V lost 2 bases, J lost 1 base, and 11 bases lay in between. Germline V gene lookup returns CDR1 LNHDA and CDR2 SQIVND (reference sequence). CDR3: CASSIFPQGNTEAFF. The sequenced CDR3 bases are TGTGCCAGTAGTATATTCCCCCAGGGGAACACTGAA.

As concerns this clone: The read halts 3 residues ahead of the CDR3 end, with the missing end drawn from the germline J gene. The J gene is TRBJ1-2, the V gene TRBV7-2, with 9 bases identical to TRBD1. With 8 bases clipped from V and 4 bases from J, the junction kept 8 bases outside the gene matches. Germline V gives CDR1 SGHTA, CDR2 FQGNSA. The CDR3 loop spans 14 amino acids. The part of the CDR3 DNA that was read is TGTGCCAGCCGGACAGGGGAGAATCGCTATGGC. This gives the protein CASRTGENRYG. In full, the CDR3 is CASRTGENRYGYTF.